This T cell receptor beta chain comes out of a study of identical twins. Using its own MiXCR run on the 5' RACE reads, TCRdb lists one record per CDR3 protein. The sample holds 700,000 or so distinct CDR3 sequences, around 21% seen once. Donors were all healthy Caucasians. In this sample, this clonotype turned up many times. Trimming removed 8 bases from V and 3 bases from J, with 13 bases in between. This CDR3 region has 13 residues. The V gene's germline CDR1 is SGHKS and CDR2 YYEKEE (reference sequence). These same data were also listed under a study on T cells expressing NK-cell markers.

The J gene is TRBJ2-3, the V gene TRBV5-5; a weak D match, TRBD1 (6 bases). Sequenced sample: PBMCs. This TCR came from a woman aged 18-35 years in good health. CDR3 bases: TGTGCCAGTAATTTAGGGGGTACAGATACGCAGTATTTT. Encoded protein: CASNLGGTDTQYF.